Listed below are T cell receptor beta chains from one sample, sequenced in a study of blood T cell repertoires in COVID-19. The assay was immunoSEQ multiplex PCR, and TCRdb's table has in-frame clones only and misses some. The data contain 350,000 to 450,000 clones, about 88% of them singletons. The sequenced sample was PBMCs or T cells enriched from blood (not recorded which). The receptors come from a woman younger than 30 who had been exposed to COVID-19. The CDR3 runs from the conserved cysteine through the conserved F or W. Fields, in order: J gene, clone size, CDR3 length, V gene, CDR3 protein. A row's size may be missing; if present it is once, few, many or a size class.

>TRBJ1-2|-|12|TRBV27
CASRWTGGGYTF
>TRBJ2-1|-|15|TRBV9
CASSPFRVLYNEQFF
>TRBJ2-7|-|16|TRBV28
CASSSGTGASEYEQYF
>TRBJ2-1|-|16|TRBV5-1
CASSLGAGEHYNEQFF
>TRBJ2-3|-|15|TRBV28
CASITGSPYTDTQYF
>TRBJ2-3|-|15|TRBV7-8
CASSLITSDADTQYF
>TRBJ1-4|few|15|TRBV19
CASSIGGRLFEKLFF
>TRBJ2-3|-|15|TRBV27
CASSGPGTVSDTQYF
>TRBJ1-2|-|13|TRBV10-3
CAISESTVYGYTF
>TRBJ2-3|-|12|TRBV19
CATNPEADTQYF
>TRBJ1-1|-|12|TRBV29-1
CSVIQENTEAFF
>TRBJ1-5|-|13|TRBV10-3
CATSRDNNQPQHF
>TRBJ2-3|-|19|TRBV7-2
CASSGLGSGGGQSTDTQYF
>TRBJ2-2|-|13|TRBV4-2
CASSQAGTGELFF
>TRBJ1-3|-|18|TRBV21-1
CASSSRLINICSGNTIYF
>TRBJ1-5|-|17|TRBV2
CASSDAAGGRSNQPQHF
>TRBJ2-7|-|14|TRBV5-1
CASSLATGTYEQYF
>TRBJ1-5|-|16|TRBV27
CASSPIQGPTGQPQHF
>TRBJ2-7|few|15|TRBV5-1
CASSSLGGELHEQYF
>TRBJ2-7|-|18|TRBV4-2
CASSQAPGLAGGGYEQYF
>TRBJ1-1|-|13|TRBV21-1
CASSKAGGTEAFF
>TRBJ1-3|-|16|TRBV18
CASSPDPGGSGNTIYF
>TRBJ1-2|-|15|TRBV6-5
CASSPRRTQGSGYTF
>TRBJ1-2|once|12|TRBV12-3/TRBV12-4
CASSETGGGYTF
>TRBJ2-3|-|16|TRBV11-2
CASSFLFSGSTDTQYF
>TRBJ2-2|medium-sized|15|TRBV19
CASSSPGGLTGELFF